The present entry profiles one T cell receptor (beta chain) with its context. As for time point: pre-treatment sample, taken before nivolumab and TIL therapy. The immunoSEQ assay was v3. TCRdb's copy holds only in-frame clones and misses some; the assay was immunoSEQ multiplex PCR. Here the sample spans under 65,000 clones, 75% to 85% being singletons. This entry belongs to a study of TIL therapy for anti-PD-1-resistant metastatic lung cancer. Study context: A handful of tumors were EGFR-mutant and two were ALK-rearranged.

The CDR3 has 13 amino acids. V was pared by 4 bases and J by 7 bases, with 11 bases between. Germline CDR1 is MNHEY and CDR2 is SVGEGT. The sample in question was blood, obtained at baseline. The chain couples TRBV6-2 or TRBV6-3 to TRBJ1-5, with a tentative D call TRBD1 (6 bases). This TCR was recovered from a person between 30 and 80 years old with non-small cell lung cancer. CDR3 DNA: TGTGCCAGCAGTTCCCTTGGGGGCCAGCCCCAGCATTTT. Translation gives CASSSLGGQPQHF.